This T cell receptor (beta chain) was captured in a study of T-cell memory formation after mild COVID-19. Study overall: The study found TCR clusters largely donor specific.

The TCR alpha and TCR beta cDNA libraries, bearing sample barcodes and UMIs, were generated by 5'RACE using constant-segment primers. TCRdb recomputed calls from the 5' RACE reads with MiXCR, one row per CDR3 protein. The sample shows 280,000 or so distinct CDR3 sequences, 8% to 10% of them seen only once. Sequencing was done on a sample of PBMCs or a T cell subset sorted from them (not recorded which). This clonotype originated in a man aged 18 to 29 who had mild COVID-19 (a few samples of this study predate the infection). Cell type and time point are not known.

The CDR3 here is CASSPPGGDYGYTF. The CDR3 DNA reads TGTGCCAGCAGCCCCCCGGGGGGAGACTATGGCTACACCTTC. The chain carries TRBV3-1 and TRBJ1-2, with D possibly matching TRBD1 (5 bases). V dropped 4 bases and J dropped 3 bases, with 12 bases sitting between them. The CDR3 is 14 residues long. The germline V gene has CDR1 LGHDT and CDR2 YNNKEL (reference sequence).